The next 3 T cell receptor beta chains were all read from a single sample in a study of response to subunit inactivated influenza vaccine. One entry per CDR3 protein, called by TCRdb with MiXCR from the RT-PCR reads. Of some 500,000 distinct CDR3 sequences in the sample, about 25% are singletons; the top ten hold less than 2.5%. The material was CD4+ T cells sorted from PBMCs, obtained 5 to 6 days after vaccination. These receptors all come from a man in his forties or fifties who received an inactivated influenza vaccine.

The rearrangement links TRBV6-1 to TRBJ2-7; maybe TRBD1 (5 bases). CDR3 length: 15 residues. Trimming removed 7 bases at V and 3 bases at J, with 19 bases between. Germline V lookup: CDR1 MNHNS, CDR2 SASEGT. The CDR3 DNA reads TGTGCCAGCACCCCCCGTTCAGGGTTCTTCTACGAGCAGTACTTC. It yields the protein CASTPRSGFFYEQYF.

This clonotype was seen many times. The V and J genes are TRBV24-1 and TRBJ1-5; 10 bases match TRBD1. The CDR3 contains 19 residues. J was trimmed by 0 bases and V by 4 bases; bases with no gene match: 11. Germline CDR1 is KGHDR and CDR2 is SFDVKD. In DNA form, the CDR3 reads TGTGCCACCAGTGACTCCGGGACAGGGGCCCTTTATAGCAATCAGCCCCAGCATTTT. It specifies CATSDSGTGALYSNQPQHF.

This chain uses TRBV12-3 or TRBV12-4 with TRBJ1-5, with D possibly TRBD1 on 6 matching bases. The CDR3 sequence is 13 residues long. The germline V and J ends were trimmed by 8 bases and 5 bases, with 13 bases remaining between them. The CDR3 loop reads CASARAGDQPQHF. As DNA, the CDR3 is TGTGCCAGCGCTAGGGCAGGGGATCAGCCCCAGCATTTT.